This is a list of T cell receptor beta chains from one sample in a study of OX40 agonist ivuxolimab in advanced cancers. Clones were read by immunoSEQ multiplex PCR, and TCRdb kept only the in-frame ones, dropping some. The sample holds over 15,000 clones; approximately 86% are singletons and the top ten take approximately 0.7%. Specimen: CD4+ or CD8+ T cells sorted from blood, collected in a trial of the OX40 agonist ivuxolimab. The source of these receptors is an adult with an advanced solid tumor such as melanoma, head and neck, liver or kidney cancer. CDR3s include the opening cysteine and the closing phenylalanine or tryptophan. The D gene is left open where the match is weak. Expanded clones get a size class; other rows say once, few or many, or leave the size out.

d_call	v_call	j_call	clone_size	cdr3_nt	cdr3_aa
.	TRBV6-1	TRBJ1-6	.	TGTGCCAGCAGTGAAGCGGTTGCCCCGAATTCACCCCTCCACTTT	CASSEAVAPNSPLHF
TRBD2	TRBV2	TRBJ2-4	.	TGTGCCAGCAGGCGTGAGCGGGGGGCCACTTTGGGCAAAAACATTCAGTACTTC	CASRRERGATLGKNIQYF
TRBD2	TRBV5-1	TRBJ2-5	.	TGCGCCAGCAATAAAAACGGGGGGGCAAGGGAGACCCAGTACTTC	CASNKNGGARETQYF
.	TRBV18	TRBJ2-7	once	TGTGCCAGCTCACCCTCAGGAAGCTACGAGCAGTACTTC	CASSPSGSYEQYF
TRBD2	TRBV14	TRBJ2-7	.	TGTGCCAGCAGCCAAGACCAGGGACTAGTCTACGAGCAGTACTTC	CASSQDQGLVYEQYF
.	TRBV9	TRBJ2-3	.	TGTGCCAGCAGTCTAGCGTCCTCGGGGGTGTCAGATACGCAGTATTTT	CASSLASSGVSDTQYF
TRBD2	TRBV2	TRBJ2-5	.	TGTGCCAGCAGTGTTCGACTAGCGGGGTTAACCCAGTACTTC	CASSVRLAGLTQYF
.	TRBV19	TRBJ1-2	.	TGTGCCAGTAGCCCAGGGTTTAACTATGGCTACACCTTC	CASSPGFNYGYTF
TRBD1	TRBV2	TRBJ2-7	.	TGTGCCAGCAGGGGGGACAGCTTATACGAGCAGTACTTC	CASRGDSLYEQYF
.	TRBV8-2	TRBJ2-6	.	TGTGGCATTGGCACGAGAACACAAAGTCGGGCCAACGTCCTGACTTTC	CGIGTRTQSRANVLTF
TRBD2	TRBV5-4	TRBJ2-1	few	TGTGCCAGCAGCTTTGGGGCTAGCGGGATCTTTAATGAGCAGTTCTTC	CASSFGASGIFNEQFF
.	TRBV5-1	TRBJ2-5	.	TGCGCCAGCAGCTTGGAAGGTCAAGAGACCCAGTACTTC	CASSLEGQETQYF
TRBD1	TRBV30	TRBJ1-6	.	TGTGCCTGGAGTGTCGACAGGGGGCAATCACCCCTCCACTTT	CAWSVDRGQSPLHF
TRBD1	TRBV29-1	TRBJ1-4	.	TGCAGCGTTTTACAGGGGGCAAGGCGTGAAAAACTGTTTTTT	CSVLQGARREKLFF
.	TRBV18	TRBJ2-5	.	TGTGCCAGCTCAAAAATGCGAGAGACCCAGTACTTC	CASSKMRETQYF
.	TRBV18	TRBJ2-7	few	TGTGCCAGCTCCGGTTGGGCCCGCTCCTACGAGCAGTACTTC	CASSGWARSYEQYF
TRBD2	TRBV12-5	TRBJ2-1	.	TGTGCTAGTGATAAGGGGACTAGCGGGTACAATGAGCAGTTCTTC	CASDKGTSGYNEQFF
.	TRBV5-6	TRBJ2-1	.	TGTGCCAGCAGCGCGATACTAGTAGAGCAGTTCTTC	CASSAILVEQFF
.	TRBV5-6	TRBJ2-7	.	TGTGCCAGCAGCTTGCAATCGACACGGGATGGTTACTACGAGCAGTACTTC	CASSLQSTRDGYYEQYF
TRBD2	TRBV5-1	TRBJ2-2	.	TGCGCCAGCAGCTTCGTGGCGGGGGACAACACCGGGGAGCTGTTTTTT	CASSFVAGDNTGELFF
.	TRBV21-1	TRBJ1-5	once	TGTGCCAGCCCTATCCAGGGGTGCGATCAGCCCCAGCATTTT	CASPIQGCDQPQHF
TRBD1	TRBV2	TRBJ1-2	.	TGTGCCAGCAGTGAGAGGGGGCGCAGGATCCATACACCCCCCCACTATGGCTACACCTTC	CASSERGRRIHTPPHYGYTF
.	TRBV13	TRBJ2-1	.	TGTGCCAGCAGCTTAAATTTGGCCGGAGGGAATGAGCAGTTCTTC	CASSLNLAGGNEQFF
TRBD1	TRBV6-1	TRBJ1-2	once	TGTGCCAGCAGTGAACAGGCAGGGGGGTACTATGGCTACACCTTC	CASSEQAGGYYGYTF
.	TRBV19	TRBJ2-5	.	TGTGCCAGTAGCCCAACTAGGGGGCAAGAGACCCAGTACTTC	CASSPTRGQETQYF
.	TRBV30	TRBJ2-2	.	TGTGCCTGGAGAATGGCCGGGGGGCCCACCGGGGAGCTGTTTTTT	CAWRMAGGPTGELFF
TRBD1	TRBV5-1	TRBJ1-1	.	TGCGCCAGCAGCTTGGATCGTCAGGGGGTCCGTAGGGAGGTCGCTGAAGCTTTCTTT	CASSLDRQGVRREVAEAFF
.	TRBV2	TRBJ2-2	.	TGTGCCAGCAGCAACACATTCACCGGGGAGCTGTTTTTT	CASSNTFTGELFF
.	TRBV20-1	TRBJ2-7	.	TGCAGTGCTAGCGCGCAGGCTCAGTACTTC	CSASAQAQYF
.	TRBV10-2	TRBJ1-4	few	TGCGCCAGCAGTGAGTCTCTACCGACAGCGAATAATGAAAAACTGTTTTTT	CASSESLPTANNEKLFF
TRBD2	TRBV6-5	TRBJ2-3	.	TGTGCCAGCAGTCCGACTAGCGGGGGAACAGATACGCAGTATTTT	CASSPTSGGTDTQYF
.	TRBV5-6	TRBJ2-7	.	TGTGCCAGCAGCTTCATGGACACTCTCCTCTCCTACGAGCAGTACTTC	CASSFMDTLLSYEQYF
.	TRBV5-1	TRBJ1-2	.	TGCGCCAGCAGAGTGAGGGGGGGTGGCTACACCTTC	CASRVRGGGYTF
.	TRBV20-1	TRBJ1-1	few	TGCAGTGCGATCGGACGGCTTGAAGCTTTCTTT	CSAIGRLEAFF
TRBD1	TRBV7-9	TRBJ1-4	.	TGTGCCAGCAGCCTGACAGGGGGCCGAAATGAAAAACTGTTTTTT	CASSLTGGRNEKLFF
.	TRBV2	TRBJ1-1	.	TGTGCCAGCATCCCGCGGGGGGGGAACACTGAAGCTTTCTTT	CASIPRGGNTEAFF
.	TRBV5-4	TRBJ1-2	.	TGTGCCAGCAGCGTGCGGGGGAACTATGGCTACACCTTC	CASSVRGNYGYTF
.	TRBV25-1	TRBJ2-7	.	TGTGCCAGCAGTGCCAGGGACGGGCTATTATACGAGCAGTACTTC	CASSARDGLLYEQYF
.	TRBV5-4	TRBJ1-2	once	TGTGCCAGCAGCAGAGACATGTGGGGCTATGGCTACACCTTC	CASSRDMWGYGYTF
.	TRBV6-5	TRBJ2-3	.	TGTGCCAGCAGTATAAGCGGAGACACAGATACGCAGTATTTT	CASSISGDTDTQYF
.	TRBV5-1	TRBJ1-4	.	TGCGCCAGCAGCCCCCACGGCACTGCAACTAATGAAAAACTGTTTTTT	CASSPHGTATNEKLFF
.	TRBV11-2	TRBJ2-3	.	TGTGCCAGCTCACCGGGGGCCCTGCGGGATACGCAGTATTTT	CASSPGALRDTQYF